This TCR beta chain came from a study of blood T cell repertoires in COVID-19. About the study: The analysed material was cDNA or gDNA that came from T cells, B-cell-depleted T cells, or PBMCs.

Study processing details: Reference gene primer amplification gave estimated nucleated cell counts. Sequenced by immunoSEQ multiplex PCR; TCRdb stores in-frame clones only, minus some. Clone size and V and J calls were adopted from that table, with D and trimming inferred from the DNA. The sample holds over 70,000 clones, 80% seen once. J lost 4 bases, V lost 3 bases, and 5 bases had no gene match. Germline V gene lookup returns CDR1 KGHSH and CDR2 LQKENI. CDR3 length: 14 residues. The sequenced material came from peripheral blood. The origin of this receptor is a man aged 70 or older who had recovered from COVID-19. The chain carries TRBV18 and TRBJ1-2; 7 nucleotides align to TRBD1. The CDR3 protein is CASSPSGTVYGYTF. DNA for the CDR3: TGTGCCAGCTCACCGTCGGGGACAGTCTATGGCTACACCTTC.